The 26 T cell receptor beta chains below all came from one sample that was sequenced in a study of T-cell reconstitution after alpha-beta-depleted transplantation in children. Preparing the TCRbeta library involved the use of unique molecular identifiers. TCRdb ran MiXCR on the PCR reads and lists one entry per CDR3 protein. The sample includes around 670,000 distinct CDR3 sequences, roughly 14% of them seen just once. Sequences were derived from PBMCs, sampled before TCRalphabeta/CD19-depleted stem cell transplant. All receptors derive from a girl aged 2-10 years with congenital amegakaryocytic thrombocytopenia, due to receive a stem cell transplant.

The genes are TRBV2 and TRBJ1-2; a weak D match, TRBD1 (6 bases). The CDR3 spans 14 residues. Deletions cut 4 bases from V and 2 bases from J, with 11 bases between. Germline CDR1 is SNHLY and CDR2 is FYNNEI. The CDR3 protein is CASSGNRVNYGYTF. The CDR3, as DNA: TGTGCCAGCAGTGGGAACAGGGTGAACTATGGCTACACCTTC.

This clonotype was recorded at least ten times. For the CDR3, the DNA is TGCAGTGCGCCCGAGGGCAGCAACACCTACGAGCAGTACTTC. Protein sequence: CSAPEGSNTYEQYF. V usage is TRBV20-1 and J usage is TRBJ2-7; tentatively, D is TRBD2 (5 bases). The CDR3 has 14 amino acids. V was shortened by 6 bases and J by 2 bases, with 17 bases between the two germline ends. In germline, CDR1 is DFQATT, CDR2 SNEGSKA (reference sequence).

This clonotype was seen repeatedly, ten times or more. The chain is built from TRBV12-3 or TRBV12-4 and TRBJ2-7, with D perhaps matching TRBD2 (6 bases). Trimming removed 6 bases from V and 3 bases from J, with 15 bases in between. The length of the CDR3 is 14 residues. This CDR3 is CASSWDLRSYEQYF. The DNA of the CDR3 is TGTGCCAGCAGCTGGGACTTGCGGAGCTACGAGCAGTACTTC.

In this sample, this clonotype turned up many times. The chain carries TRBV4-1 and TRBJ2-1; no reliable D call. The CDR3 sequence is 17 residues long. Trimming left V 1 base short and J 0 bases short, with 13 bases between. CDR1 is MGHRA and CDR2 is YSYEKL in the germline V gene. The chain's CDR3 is CASSQVDMGISYNEQFF. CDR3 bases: TGCGCCAGCAGCCAAGTTGACATGGGAATCTCCTACAATGAGCAGTTCTTC.

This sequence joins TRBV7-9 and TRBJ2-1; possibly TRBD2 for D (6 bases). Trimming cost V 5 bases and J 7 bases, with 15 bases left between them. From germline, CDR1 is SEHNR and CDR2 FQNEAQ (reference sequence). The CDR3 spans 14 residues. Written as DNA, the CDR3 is TGTGCCAGCAGCATCTCCGGGACTCATAATGAGCAGTTCTTC. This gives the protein CASSISGTHNEQFF. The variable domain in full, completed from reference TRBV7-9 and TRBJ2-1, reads DTGVSQNPRHKITKRGQNVTFRCDPISEHNRLYWYRQTLGQGPEFLTYFQNEAQLEKSRLLSDRFSAERPKGSFSTLEIQRTEQGDSAMYLCASSISGTHNEQFFGPGTRLTVL.

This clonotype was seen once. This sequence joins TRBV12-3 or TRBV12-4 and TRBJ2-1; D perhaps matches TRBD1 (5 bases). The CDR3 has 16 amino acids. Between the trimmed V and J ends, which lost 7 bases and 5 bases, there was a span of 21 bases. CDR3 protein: CASNPSDAGPNNEQFF. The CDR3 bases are TGTGCCAGCAACCCCTCTGATGCAGGGCCGAACAATGAGCAGTTCTTC.

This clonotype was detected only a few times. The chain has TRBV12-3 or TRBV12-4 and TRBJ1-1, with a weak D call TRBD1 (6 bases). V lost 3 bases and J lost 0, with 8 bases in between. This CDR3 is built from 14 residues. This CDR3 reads CASSFGQLNTEAFF. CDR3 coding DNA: TGTGCCAGCAGTTTTGGACAGTTGAACACTGAAGCTTTCTTT.

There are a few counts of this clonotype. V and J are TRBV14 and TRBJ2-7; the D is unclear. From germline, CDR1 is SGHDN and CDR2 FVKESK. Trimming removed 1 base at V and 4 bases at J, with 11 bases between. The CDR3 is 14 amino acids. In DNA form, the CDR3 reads TGTGCCAGCAGCCAAGTGGGTGTCAGGTACGAGCAGTACTTC. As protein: CASSQVGVRYEQYF.

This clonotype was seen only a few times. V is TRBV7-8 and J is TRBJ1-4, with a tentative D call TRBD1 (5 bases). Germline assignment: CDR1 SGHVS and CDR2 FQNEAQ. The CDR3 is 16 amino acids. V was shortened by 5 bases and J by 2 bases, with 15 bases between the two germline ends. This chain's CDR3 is CASSQPWGETNEKLFF. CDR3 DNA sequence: TGTGCCAGCAGCCAACCTTGGGGGGAGACTAATGAAAAACTGTTTTTT.

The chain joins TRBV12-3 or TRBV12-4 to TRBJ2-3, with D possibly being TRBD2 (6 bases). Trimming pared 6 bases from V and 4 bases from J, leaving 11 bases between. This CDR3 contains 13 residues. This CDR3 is CASSSGTSDTQYF. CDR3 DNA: TGTGCCAGCAGCTCGGGGACTTCAGATACGCAGTATTTT.

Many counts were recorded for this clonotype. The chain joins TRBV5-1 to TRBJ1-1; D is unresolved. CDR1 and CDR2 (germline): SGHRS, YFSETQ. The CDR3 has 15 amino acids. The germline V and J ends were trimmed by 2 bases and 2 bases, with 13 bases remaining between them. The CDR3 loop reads CASSFGPRENTEAFF. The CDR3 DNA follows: TGCGCCAGCAGCTTTGGGCCCCGCGAAAACACTGAAGCTTTCTTT.

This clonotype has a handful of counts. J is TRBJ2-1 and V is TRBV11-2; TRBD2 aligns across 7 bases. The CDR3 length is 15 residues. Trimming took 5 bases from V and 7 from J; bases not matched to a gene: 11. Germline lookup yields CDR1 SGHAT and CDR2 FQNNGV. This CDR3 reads CASSPGRSGTNEQFF. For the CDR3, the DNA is TGTGCCAGCAGCCCGGGGCGCAGCGGGACTAATGAGCAGTTCTTC.

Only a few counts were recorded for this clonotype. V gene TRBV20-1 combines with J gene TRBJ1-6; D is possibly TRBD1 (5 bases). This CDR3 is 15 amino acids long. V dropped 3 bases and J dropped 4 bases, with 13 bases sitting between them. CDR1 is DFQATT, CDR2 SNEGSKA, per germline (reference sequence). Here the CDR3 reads CSASGGGSYNSPLHF. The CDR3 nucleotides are TGCAGTGCTAGTGGGGGAGGCAGTTATAATTCACCCCTCCACTTT.

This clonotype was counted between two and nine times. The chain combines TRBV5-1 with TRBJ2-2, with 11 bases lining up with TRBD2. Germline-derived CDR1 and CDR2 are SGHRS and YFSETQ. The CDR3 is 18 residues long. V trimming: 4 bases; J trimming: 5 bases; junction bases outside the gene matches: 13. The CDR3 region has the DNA TGCGCCAGCAGCCAATCCACTAGCGGGAGTCGGGGGACCGGGGAGCTGTTTTTT. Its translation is CASSQSTSGSRGTGELFF.

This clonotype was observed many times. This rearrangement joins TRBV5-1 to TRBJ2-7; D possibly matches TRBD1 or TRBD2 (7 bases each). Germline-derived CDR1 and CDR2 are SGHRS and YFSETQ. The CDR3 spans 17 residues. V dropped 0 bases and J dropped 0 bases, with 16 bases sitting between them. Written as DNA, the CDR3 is TGCGCCAGCAGCTTGGAATGGGGGGGACAGACCTCCTACGAGCAGTACTTC. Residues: CASSLEWGGQTSYEQYF.

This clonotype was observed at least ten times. The CDR3 nucleotides read TGCGCCAGCAGCTTGGTGGCTGGAACTGGGTACAATGAGCAGTTCTTC. Its translation is CASSLVAGTGYNEQFF. This chain links TRBV5-1 with TRBJ2-1; the D is unclear. Germline CDR1 and CDR2: SGHRS and YFSETQ. V lost 0 bases and J 4 bases, leaving 14 bases between the germline ends. CDR3 size: 16 residues.

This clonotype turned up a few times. For the CDR3, the DNA is TGCGCCAGCAGCCAACAGATATCACTAGCTTTGCTAGCCAAAAACATTCAGTACTTC. This sequence encodes CASSQQISLALLAKNIQYF. The rearrangement links TRBV4-1 to TRBJ2-4, with D perhaps matching TRBD2 (6 bases). The V end lost 2 bases, the J end lost 0 bases, and 20 bases lay between the germline ends. Germline values: CDR1 MGHRA, CDR2 YSYEKL. The CDR3 is made up of 19 amino acids.

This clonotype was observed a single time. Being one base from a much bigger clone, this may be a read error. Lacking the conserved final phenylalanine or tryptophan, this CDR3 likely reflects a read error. CDR3: CSARAGAGELFS. The CDR3 region has the DNA TGCAGTGCTAGAGCAGGCGCCGGGGAGCTGTTTTCT. The rearrangement links TRBV20-1 to TRBJ2-2; D remains unclear. The CDR3 has 12 amino acids. The germline gives CDR1 DFQATT, CDR2 SNEGSKA (reference sequence). V lost 1 base and J lost 6, with 6 bases in between.

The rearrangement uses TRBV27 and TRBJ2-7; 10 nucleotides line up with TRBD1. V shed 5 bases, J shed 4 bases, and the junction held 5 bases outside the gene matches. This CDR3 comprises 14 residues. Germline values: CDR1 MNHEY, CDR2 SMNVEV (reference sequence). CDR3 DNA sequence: TGTGCCAGCAGTGCGACAGGGGGCCGGTACGAGCAGTACTTC. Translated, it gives CASSATGGRYEQYF.

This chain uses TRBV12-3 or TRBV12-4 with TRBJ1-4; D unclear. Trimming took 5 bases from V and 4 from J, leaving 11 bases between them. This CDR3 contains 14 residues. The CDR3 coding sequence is TGTGCCAGCAGTGCGGACGGCATTAATGAAAAACTGTTTTTT. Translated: CASSADGINEKLFF.

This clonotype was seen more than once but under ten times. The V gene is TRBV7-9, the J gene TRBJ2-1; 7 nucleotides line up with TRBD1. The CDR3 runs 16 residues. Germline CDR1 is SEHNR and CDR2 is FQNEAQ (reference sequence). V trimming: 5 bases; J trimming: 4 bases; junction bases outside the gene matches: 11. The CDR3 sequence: CASSHGPGTVYNEQFF. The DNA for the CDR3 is TGTGCCAGCAGCCACGGCCCCGGGACAGTTTACAATGAGCAGTTCTTC.

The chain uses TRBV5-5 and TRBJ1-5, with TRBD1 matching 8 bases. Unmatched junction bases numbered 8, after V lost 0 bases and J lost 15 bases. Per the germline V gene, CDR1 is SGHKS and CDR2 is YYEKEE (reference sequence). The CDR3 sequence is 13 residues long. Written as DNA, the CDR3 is TGTGCCAGCAGCTTGGGGGGGACAGGATTGTCGCATTTT. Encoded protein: CASSLGGTGLSHF.

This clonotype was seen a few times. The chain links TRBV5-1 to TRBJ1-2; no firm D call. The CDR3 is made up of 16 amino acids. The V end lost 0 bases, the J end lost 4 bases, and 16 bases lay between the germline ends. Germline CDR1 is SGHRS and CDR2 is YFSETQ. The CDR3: CASSLESRTILYGYTF. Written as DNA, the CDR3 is TGCGCCAGCAGCTTGGAGAGCAGGACGATCCTCTATGGCTACACCTTC. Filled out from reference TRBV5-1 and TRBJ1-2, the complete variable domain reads KAGVTQTPRYLIKTRGQQVTLSCSPISGHRSVSWYQQTPGQGLQFLFEYFSETQRNKGNFPGRFSGRQFSNSRSEMNVSTLELGDSALYLCASSLESRTILYGYTFGSGTRLTVV.

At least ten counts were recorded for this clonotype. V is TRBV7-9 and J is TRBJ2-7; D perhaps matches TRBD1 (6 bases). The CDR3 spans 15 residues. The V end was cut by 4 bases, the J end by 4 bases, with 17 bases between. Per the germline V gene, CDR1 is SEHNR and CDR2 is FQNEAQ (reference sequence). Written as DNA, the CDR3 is TGTGCCAGCAGCTCACACCCGGGACAATCTTACGAGCAGTACTTC. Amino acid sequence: CASSSHPGQSYEQYF.

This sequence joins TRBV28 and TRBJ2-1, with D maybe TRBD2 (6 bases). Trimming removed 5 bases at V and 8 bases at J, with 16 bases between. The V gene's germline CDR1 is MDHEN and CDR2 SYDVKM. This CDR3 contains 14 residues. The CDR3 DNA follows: TGTGCCAGCAGTCTCTCGGCTAGCGTGCATGAGCAGTTCTTC. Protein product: CASSLSASVHEQFF.

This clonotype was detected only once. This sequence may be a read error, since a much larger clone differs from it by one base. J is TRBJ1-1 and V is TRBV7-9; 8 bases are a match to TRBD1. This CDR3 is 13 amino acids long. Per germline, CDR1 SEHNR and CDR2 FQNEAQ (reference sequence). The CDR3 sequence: CAGSFLGTGEAFF. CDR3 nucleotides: TGTGCCGGCAGCTTCCTTGGGACAGGTGAAGCTTTCTTT.